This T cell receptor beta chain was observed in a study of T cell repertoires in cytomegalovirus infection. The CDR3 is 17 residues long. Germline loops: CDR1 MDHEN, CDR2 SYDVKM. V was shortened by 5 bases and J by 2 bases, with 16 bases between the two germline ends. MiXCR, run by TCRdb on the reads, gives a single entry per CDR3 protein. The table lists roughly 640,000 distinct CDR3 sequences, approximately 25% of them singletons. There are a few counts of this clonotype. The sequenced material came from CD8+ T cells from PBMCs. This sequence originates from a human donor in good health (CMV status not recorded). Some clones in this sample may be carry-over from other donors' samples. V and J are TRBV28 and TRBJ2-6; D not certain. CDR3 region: CASSTRRSLAGANVLTF. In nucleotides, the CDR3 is TGTGCCAGCAGTACCCGACGGTCTCTGGCTGGGGCCAACGTCCTGACTTTC.